What follows describes a single TCR beta chain. Its antigen is unknown. Nothing much larger sits one base from this clone, and base qualities are not available. This entry is derived from a study of cytomegalovirus exposure and HLA in healthy donors (dated by TCRdb to 2017 to 2019). Study-wide context: According to an earlier analysis of several hundred of the donors, 150 million to 200 million T cells yielded 117 million unique TCR beta sequences and around 300 Gb of sequence data. In an earlier analysis of several hundred of the donors, high-throughput TCR beta sequencing was used to judge whether each TCR beta V gene segment behaved as functional or pseudogenic. An early release covering roughly 600 HLA-typed donors comprised about 310 gigabases of sequencing data and tens of millions of unique TCR sequences. A separate validation cohort of 100 to 150 different subjects was used in addition to the roughly 670-subject first cohort. HLA typing covered class I and class II loci at four-digit resolution. A later genetic analysis took genome-wide SNP genotypes for about three fifths of the 666 donors and used that subset as a discovery cohort. Because of strong linkage in the cohort, roughly five DR-DQ haplotypes were treated as single units for association and clustering. Donor age, sex, ethnicity and CMV serostatus were compiled together with the repertoire data. The number of donors typed differed by locus, with about 629-630 for A, B, C, DRB1 and DQB1, approximately 500 for DQA1, 600 to 610 for DPA1, and some 440 for DPB1. The genetic ancestry cluster associated with self-reported Caucasian donors included 81% of the 398 genotyped donors. A later analysis re-examined previously published TCR beta repertoires from about 670 donors and added high-resolution HLA genotyping to investigate patterns of TCR occurrence. The study profiled the T cell repertoires of hundreds of subjects by immunosequencing and related them to cytomegalovirus serostatus. Among several hundred genotyped donors of the cohort, an average of around 250,000 unique TCR beta nucleotide sequences was sequenced per donor, of which about 19% were non-productive. Rather than drawing on any new phenotypic data, the later analysis identified candidate immune exposures from TCR beta sequences and the way those sequences occurred across donors. The study aimed to test whether cataloging public T cell receptors could reveal signatures of past pathogen exposure. Every repertoire in the discovery cohort had been generated on one and the same sequencing platform. To predict cytomegalovirus infection status, the study combined high-throughput TCR immunosequencing, statistical association of individual TCRs with disease status, and machine learning. General findings and caveats noted by the study authors: According to a later genetic analysis, donors in an Asian-associated ancestry cluster had fewer N-insertions in productive TCRs than the roughly 670-donor mean. CMV serostatus was the only immune exposure information available for the cohort. It was suggested by the authors that the approach could potentially be generalized to other disease states and immunological phenotypes. In vitro tests confirmed that a few of the cytomegalovirus-associated TCR beta chains recognize cytomegalovirus antigens. Roughly uniform sequencing depth across donors was assumed in presence/absence analyses, although this assumption may not hold. Correlated functional status among segregating V segments might reflect linkage disequilibrium, but an unknown experimental factor could not be ruled out. Because HLA typing was missing for some donors at each locus, association tests included only the typed subset. In both the original and validation cohorts, the classifier was reported to diagnose cytomegalovirus status with high specificity and sensitivity. A total of 164 TCR beta chains were listed by the study as associated with cytomegalovirus. In a later analysis, several top co-occurrence clusters were reported to appear linked to parvovirus B19, influenza, CMV and Epstein-Barr virus. When HLA alleles, especially DR and DQ, strongly co-occurred, TCR associations were difficult to assign to individual alleles. In a later analysis, 16,951 TCR beta sequences were associated with specific HLA alleles at a false discovery rate of 0.05. A further reported finding was that TCR beta sequences accurately predicted the HLA-A and HLA-B alleles for most subjects in the first cohort. In a later analysis, the rate of TCR association differed among HLA loci, with DRB1 alleles having the most associated TCRs and HLA-C alleles having the fewest. An earlier analysis of approximately 570 of the donors showed that most TCR beta V segments appeared in productive rearrangements either about 87% or about 30% of the time, which broadly matched IMGT annotations. While some public TCRs were present in many individuals, most TCR sequences turned up only very rarely across donors. The cohort was sequenced for TCR beta chains only, and without alpha or paired-chain data the features that could be detected were limited. A group of highly shared sequence variants was considered likely to be a technical artifact of the sequencing pipeline. In a later analysis, HLA-associated TCR beta chains showed more clonal expansion and lower generation probabilities than non-associated chains that were equally common. In a later analysis, most CMV-associated TCR beta chains were found to appear HLA-restricted, with HLA associations seemingly driven largely by CMV exposure. A later genetic analysis associated a missense DCLRE1C variant with V-gene and J-gene trimming of TCR beta chains, and an independent cohort replicated the association. The earlier analysis of 587 of the donors excluded some 15 rarely observed V segments, including chromosome 9 orphons, because counts were too low. Some IMGT-functional V segments, including TRBV6-2 and TRBV6-3, could not be told apart with the 87-base-pair reads, so those segments were excluded.

Taken from cysteine to phenylalanine, the CDR3 has 16 residues. Kept here is only the CDR3 DNA, which spans 48 bases and is read in frame from base 1. At the junction V is shortened by 4 bases and J by 8 bases; bases outside the gene matches: 11. CDR1 MGHRA and CDR2 YSYEKL are derived from the germline V gene. In total, approximately 610 healthy bone marrow donors made up the cohort. All cohort members were sampled while nominally healthy, although unrecorded immune exposures were likely present. The donor was CMV seropositive and belonged to the group of 250 to 300 seropositive cohort members. A peripheral blood sample was collected from each donor, and TCR beta sequencing was performed on peripheral blood mononuclear cells. The Qiagen DNeasy Blood Extraction Kit was used to extract genomic DNA from the blood cell samples. The method behind the library was the immunoSEQ multiplex PCR assay. The multiplex PCR relied on a mix of 60 forward primers for TCR Vbeta segments and 13 reverse primers for TCR Jbeta segments. A multiplex PCR assay on genomic DNA amplified the CDR3 region of rearranged TCR beta genes. The amplified TCR beta libraries were sequenced on the Illumina HiSeq System as 87-base-pair reads. The authors' analysis ran thus. A later analysis tallied some 79 million unique TCR beta chains across the 666 repertoires, and 10 million to 11 million of those chains were shared by two or more donors. Raw reads were error-corrected and collapsed into unique sequences by a nearest-neighbor algorithm in which closely related sequences were merged to remove PCR and sequencing errors. To assign V, D and J gene segments, CDR3 sequences were aligned to IMGT reference sequences. For a sequence to be retained, at least a six-nucleotide match to both a V gene segment and a J gene segment was required. A rearrangement was called productive if the CDR3 had no stop codons and remained in frame with V and J, and every other rearrangement was called non-productive. Following IMGT convention, CDR3 was defined as the stretch from the second conserved V-encoded cysteine up to the conserved J-encoded phenylalanine. Sequences without an unambiguous match to a single V gene segment were excluded from the earlier analysis of several hundred of the donors. An earlier analysis of roughly 590 of the donors called V segments functional above 56.7% productive rearrangements and segregating when the between-donor standard deviation exceeded 5%. A statistical classification framework was built for diagnosing cytomegalovirus status from the catalog of TCR beta chain sequences. In a later analysis, V and J genes were assigned by comparing TCR nucleotide sequences against IMGT/GENE-DB human TR gene sequences. A later analysis assigned CDR3 sequences and most-parsimonious VDJ recombination scenarios with the TCRdist pipeline. A later analysis defined each TCR beta chain by its CDR3 amino acid sequence plus V-gene family, and excluded reads lacking a unique V-gene family. To address suspected cross-contamination and a sequencing artifact, a later analysis removed some 620 highly shared, low-generation-probability nucleotide sequences. In a later analysis, a clonal expansion index for each public chain was calculated from normalized within-repertoire ranks of inferred template counts. A later analysis computed generation probabilities with a VDJ recombination model fitted to out-of-frame rearrangements, and checked the results against IGoR. In a later analysis, hypergeometric tests were used to score TCR-TCR, TCR-HLA and TCR-CMV co-occurrence, with a repertoire-size bias correction applied to TCR pairs. A later analysis estimated false discovery rates by permuting HLA or CMV assignments 20 times. In a later analysis, co-occurring TCRs were grouped using DBSCAN, with TCRdist sequence similarity added in when clustering inside HLA-allele-positive subsets. Co-occurrence clustering excluded repertoires with fewer than 30,000 or more than 120,000 public chains, plus five with anomalous nucleotide sharing. TCRdb carries this immuneACCESS record with in-frame sequences only. Its versions omit some clonotypes, under half of them owing to an unresolved V gene in the studies checked, with the rest unexplained. The DNA gave D and trimming, while V, J and clone size come from that table. The sample table contains about 110,000 clones; only one count was recorded for approximately 12% of them. The ten largest make up roughly 16% of the sample.

The chain uses TRBV4-1 and TRBJ2-1; a stretch of 10 junction bases matches TRBD2. The clonotype was recovered from a man in his forties in good health and CMV-seropositive. The sample taken for sequencing was PBMCs. The DNA sequence is as follows: TGCGCCAGCAGCCCAGAGCGGGGGGGCTTTGGGGATGAGCAGTTCTTC. It codes for CASSPERGGFGDEQFF.